The sequence of this TCR beta chain was determined in a study of blood T cells in healthy people across ages. Study results and caveats: Researchers report that TCR beta diversity correlated strongly with naive T cell percentage.

Through a sample-barcoded 5' primer and a J-beta primer mix, a second PCR was run for roughly 6 to 11 cycles. TCRdb re-called the 5' RACE reads with MiXCR, one entry per CDR3 protein. The sample lists over 600,000 distinct CDR3 sequences, around 50% seen once, with approximately 24% in the top ten. Notes on this clonotype: Its antigen remains unknown.

The germline V gene encodes CDR1 SGHRS and CDR2 YFSETQ. The CDR3 covers 14 residues. V shed 1 base and J shed 4 bases, with 10 bases lying between them. This TCR came from a man aged 35 to 55 in good health. The rearrangement joins TRBV5-1 to TRBJ2-3, with D perhaps matching TRBD1 (5 bases). Sequencing was done on a sample of blood. CDR3 in DNA: TGCGCCAGCAGCTTGACAGGTCCCCCAGATACGCAGTATTTT. Residues: CASSLTGPPDTQYF.